This T cell receptor (beta chain) appears in the sequencing data of a study of CD8 T cells in ankylosing spondylitis. Quantitative 5'-RACE with molecular barcodes was used to make the TCR beta libraries. TCRdb used MiXCR to reprocess the 5' RACE reads, holding one entry per CDR3 protein. The data hold about 540,000 distinct CDR3 sequences, with more than 9.5% observed a single time. This clonotype was counted at least ten times. The antigen remains undetermined. The V and J ends lost 2 bases and 0 bases respectively, with 5 bases between them. This CDR3 is built from 14 residues. The germline CDR1 and CDR2 sequences are MNHEY and SVGAGI. Regarding the study as a whole: Within ankylosing spondylitis blood, a TCR beta motif made up of eight or nine highly homologous variants appeared to be characteristic. As reported, disease-linked clones showed significant enrichment in matched ankylosing spondylitis synovial fluid.

Material for sequencing was blood, either unsorted or a sorted T cell fraction (not recorded which). V usage is TRBV6-5 and J usage is TRBJ1-5; TRBD1 might be the D (5 bases). This TCR was recovered from a male donor with ankylosing spondylitis. The DNA for the CDR3 is TGTGCCAGCAGTTACGGGGGTAGCAATCAGCCCCAGCATTTT. It yields the protein CASSYGGSNQPQHF.